One and the same sample provided the 26 T cell receptor beta chains below, sequenced in a study of T cells after yellow fever vaccination. A single record per CDR3 protein comes from TCRdb applying MiXCR to the 5' RACE reads. The sample lists fewer than 650,000 distinct CDR3 sequences, less than 25% occurring once. The sequences come from PBMCs, collected roughly 20 days after the first yellow fever vaccination. The source is a man younger than 35 who received the YFV17D yellow fever vaccine.

The chain is built from TRBV12-3 or TRBV12-4 and TRBJ1-4; D gene ambiguous. With 8 bases removed from V and 0 bases from J, the gap between germline ends came to 13 bases. This CDR3 is 15 amino acids long. CDR3 in DNA: TGTGCCAGCGGCTTCGATCCAGCAACTAATGAAAAACTGTTTTTT. Its protein product is CASGFDPATNEKLFF.

The chain employs TRBV4-3 and TRBJ1-1; D is ambiguous. CDR1 is LGHNA, CDR2 YSLEER, per germline. The CDR3 runs to 13 residues. V shed 5 bases and J shed 2 bases, with 9 bases lying between them. The CDR3 protein is CASSELGNTEAFF. Here the CDR3 DNA reads TGCGCCAGCAGCGAGCTGGGTAACACTGAAGCTTTCTTT.

This chain connects TRBV18 to TRBJ1-1; D not certain. The V end lost 2 bases, the J end lost 8 bases, and 9 bases lay between the germline ends. CDR1 and CDR2 (germline): KGHSH, LQKENI. This CDR3 is 12 amino acids long. The CDR3 nucleotides are TGTGCCAGCTCACCAGGGAAACGAGAAGCTTTCTTT. Translation gives CASSPGKREAFF.

This clonotype was detected only a few times. The chain carries TRBV7-3 and TRBJ2-1; TRBD2 matches at 10 bases. Germline loops: CDR1 SGHTA, CDR2 FQGTGA. The CDR3 is 15 amino acids. V lost 2 bases to trimming and J lost 6 bases; unmatched junction nucleotides: 4. The CDR3 DNA reads TGTGCCAGCAGCTTATTTAGCGGGGGGTCCAATGAGCAGTTCTTC. Protein: CASSLFSGGSNEQFF.

In its sample, this clonotype was seen a few times. CDR3 bases: TGTGCCATCAGGGAGGGGACGTCCTACGAGCAGTACTTC. Amino acid sequence: CAIREGTSYEQYF. The V gene is TRBV10-3, the J gene TRBJ2-7; the D gene is possibly TRBD2 (6 bases). Germline V CDR1 and CDR2: ENHRY, SYGVKD. This CDR3 is built from 13 residues. V dropped 6 bases and J dropped 1 base, with 10 bases sitting between them.

This clonotype was seen a handful of times. The genes are TRBV7-2 and TRBJ2-3, with D perhaps matching TRBD2 (5 bases). V was shortened by 5 bases and J by 4 bases, with 10 bases between the two germline ends. This CDR3 has 13 residues. CDR1 and CDR2 (germline): SGHTA, FQGNSA. The CDR3 protein is CASSLTRADTQYF. DNA for the CDR3: TGTGCCAGCAGCCTTACGCGGGCAGATACGCAGTATTTT.

There are a few counts of this clonotype. The chain has TRBV5-4 and TRBJ2-3; tentatively, D is TRBD1 or TRBD2 (5 bases each). V lost 1 base and J lost 1, with 13 bases in between. The length of the CDR3 is 16 residues. In germline, CDR1 is SGHNT, CDR2 YYREEE (reference sequence). CDR3 protein: CASSLPGTQGTDTQYF. The CDR3, as DNA: TGTGCCAGCAGCTTGCCCGGGACCCAAGGCACAGATACGCAGTATTTT.

Many counts were recorded for this clonotype. J is TRBJ2-7 and V is TRBV29-1; D may be TRBD1 (6 bases). The CDR3 sequence is 13 residues long. Germline V gene lookup returns CDR1 SQVTM and CDR2 ANQGSEA. Trimming removed 4 bases from V and 6 bases from J, with 16 bases in between. The CDR3 is CSVAGALFVEQYF. Here the CDR3 DNA reads TGCAGCGTTGCAGGGGCGCTTTTTGTCGAGCAGTACTTC.

This clonotype has a handful of counts. The V call is TRBV7-8, the J call TRBJ2-3, with D perhaps TRBD2 (6 bases). There are 18 residues in the CDR3. Germline CDR1 and CDR2: SGHVS and FQNEAQ. With 2 bases removed from V and 0 bases from J, the gap between germline ends came to 18 bases. The CDR3 protein is CASSLFSGSARSTDTQYF. The CDR3 DNA reads as TGTGCCAGCAGCTTATTTAGCGGATCGGCCAGGAGCACAGATACGCAGTATTTT.

The chain employs TRBV27 and TRBJ1-4; tentative D call: TRBD1 (6 bases). In germline, CDR1 is MNHEY, CDR2 SMNVEV (reference sequence). The CDR3 is 15 amino acids. Trimming left V 6 bases short and J 8 bases short, with 19 bases between. CDR3 loop: CASSPILQGGEKLFF. In DNA form, the CDR3 reads TGTGCCAGCAGCCCCATTTTACAGGGTGGCGAAAAACTGTTTTTT.

This clonotype has a handful of counts. The chain is built from TRBV5-6 and TRBJ2-7; 8 positions match TRBD1. Trimming removed 4 bases from V and 4 bases from J; junction bases left unmatched: 10. CDR3 length: 15 residues. The germline CDR1 and CDR2 sequences are SGHDT and YYEEEE. CDR3 protein: CASSAGGRGEYEQYF. As DNA, the CDR3 is TGTGCCAGCAGCGCAGGGGGCAGGGGCGAATACGAGCAGTACTTC.

This clonotype occurred a few times. V usage is TRBV7-2 and J usage is TRBJ2-7; D is possibly TRBD1 (6 bases). The CDR3 is 17 residues long. Germline-derived CDR1 and CDR2 are SGHTA and FQGNSA. The V and J ends lost 1 base and 2 bases respectively, with 18 bases between them. CDR3 coding DNA: TGTGCCAGCAGCTTAGTAGGGACAAAAAAACGACCCTACGAGCAGTACTTC. It specifies CASSLVGTKKRPYEQYF.

The chain recombines TRBV27 with TRBJ2-3, with 14 bases identical to TRBD2. The CDR3 consists of 17 residues. Germline CDR1 reads MNHEY; CDR2 reads SMNVEV (reference sequence). Losses at the gene ends were 4 bases for V and 8 bases for J; bases not matched to a gene: 11. CDR3 in amino acids: CASSSRLAGGPFGTQYF. The CDR3 DNA sequence: TGTGCCAGCAGTTCCCGACTAGCGGGGGGGCCTTTCGGTACGCAGTATTTT.

This clonotype was observed a handful of times. The V gene is TRBV12-3 or TRBV12-4, the J gene TRBJ2-4; TRBD2 matches at 10 bases. The CDR3 totals 17 residues. The V segment lost 6 bases and the J segment 3 bases; nucleotides outside the gene matches: 11. This chain's CDR3 is CASRGERTSGNKNIQYF. CDR3 in DNA: TGTGCCAGCAGAGGGGAGAGGACTAGCGGTAACAAAAACATTCAGTACTTC.

This clonotype was counted between two and nine times. J is TRBJ1-6 and V is TRBV6-1, with 7 bases identical to TRBD1. This CDR3 comprises 16 residues. The J segment lost 10 bases and the V segment lost 2 bases, leaving 11 bases of the junction unmatched. CDR1 is MNHNS and CDR2 is SASEGT in the germline V gene. In nucleotides, the CDR3 is TGTGCCAGCAGTGAAAACTCGGCAGGGGGAAGGTCACCCCTCCACTTT. Protein product: CASSENSAGGRSPLHF.

This clonotype was seen more than once but under ten times. The chain employs TRBV11-2 and TRBJ2-1, with TRBD1 identical over 9 bases. The V gene's germline CDR1 is SGHAT and CDR2 FQNNGV. The CDR3 length is 13 residues. V dropped 4 bases and J dropped 10; count of bases not matched to a gene: 5. The CDR3: CASSSITGGEQFF. CDR3 bases: TGTGCCAGCAGCTCCATTACAGGGGGCGAGCAGTTCTTC.

The chain carries TRBV7-9 and TRBJ2-5; no firm D call. The CDR3 has 13 residues. CDR1 is SEHNR and CDR2 is FQNEAQ in the germline V gene (reference sequence). V shed 4 bases and J shed 1 base, with 7 bases lying between them. DNA of the CDR3: TGTGCCAGCAGCTCGGATCTCCAAGAGACCCAGTACTTC. It translates to CASSSDLQETQYF.

The V call is TRBV11-2, the J call TRBJ2-7; D is unresolved. The CDR3 is 14 amino acids. V was clipped by 8 bases and J by 7 bases, with 21 bases between them. Germline V gives CDR1 SGHAT, CDR2 FQNNGV. CDR3 residues: CASGPLPYSAEQYF. The CDR3 DNA is TGTGCCAGCGGACCTCTCCCCTACTCCGCTGAGCAGTACTTC.

CDR3 region: CASSTPGSPYEQYV. CDR3 nucleotides: TGTGCCAGCAGTACCCCCGGGTCCCCATACGAGCAGTACGTC. V and J are TRBV28 and TRBJ2-7, with D uncertain. The germline CDR1 and CDR2 sequences are MDHEN and SYDVKM. The CDR3 length is 14 residues. Deletions cut 5 bases from V and 4 bases from J, with 15 bases between.

This clonotype has only a few counts. V is TRBV7-9 and J is TRBJ2-7, with 8 bases that match TRBD1. With 5 bases clipped from V and 9 bases from J, the junction kept 6 bases outside the gene matches. From germline, CDR1 is SEHNR and CDR2 FQNEAQ (reference sequence). The CDR3 runs to 12 residues. DNA of the CDR3: TGTGCCAGCAGCCTCGGACAGGGACGGCAGTACTTC. Amino acids: CASSLGQGRQYF. The variable domain in full, with the rest retrieved from reference TRBV7-9 and TRBJ2-7, is DTGVSQNPRHKITKRGQNVTFRCDPISEHNRLYWYRQTLGQGPEFLTYFQNEAQLEKSRLLSDRFSAERPKGSFSTLEIQRTEQGDSAMYLCASSLGQGRQYFGPGTRLTVT.

In its sample, this clonotype was seen a few times. The V and J genes are TRBV4-3 and TRBJ1-1; 7 bases match TRBD1. The V gene end was trimmed by 0 bases and the J gene end by 10 bases; junction bases not matched to a gene: 8. Germline V lookup: CDR1 LGHNA, CDR2 YSLEER. The CDR3 covers 14 residues. CDR3 DNA: TGCGCCAGCAGCCAAGAGTTACAGGGGAGCGCAGCTTTCTTT. Protein sequence: CASSQELQGSAAFF.

The chain employs TRBV6-1 and TRBJ1-5; no clear D gene. The CDR3 sequence is 14 residues long. The germline gives CDR1 MNHNS, CDR2 SASEGT. V was pared by 8 bases and J by 1 base, with 12 bases between. The DNA for the CDR3 is TGTGCCAGCTTGCTTAGGAGCAGCAATCAGCCCCAGCATTTT. It codes for CASLLRSSNQPQHF.

The CDR3 protein is CSVESFTGANVLTF. The DNA for the CDR3 is TGCAGCGTTGAATCCTTCACCGGGGCCAACGTCCTGACTTTC. The chain couples TRBV29-1 to TRBJ2-6, with D unresolved. Deletions cut 2 bases from V and 4 bases from J, with 9 bases between. The CDR3 contains 14 residues. Germline CDR1 is SQVTM and CDR2 is ANQGSEA. Full variable domain (rest looked up from reference TRBV29-1 and TRBJ2-6): SAVISQKPSRDICQRGTSLTIQCQVDSQVTMMFWYRQQPGQSLTLIATANQGSEATYESGFVIDKFPISRPNLTFSTLTVSNMSPEDSSIYLCSVESFTGANVLTFGAGSRLTVL.

The chain is built from TRBV5-6 and TRBJ2-3, with D maybe TRBD1 (6 bases). Trimming removed 3 bases from V and 2 bases from J, with 10 bases in between. Per germline, CDR1 SGHDT and CDR2 YYEEEE. The CDR3 is 14 amino acids. This chain's CDR3 is CASSSRTVTDTQYF. In nucleotides, the CDR3 is TGTGCCAGCAGCTCACGGACAGTCACAGATACGCAGTATTTT.

The rearrangement uses TRBV5-1 and TRBJ2-7; maybe TRBD1 (6 bases). Germline V lookup: CDR1 SGHRS, CDR2 YFSETQ. Trimming removed 0 bases from V and 2 bases from J, with 15 bases in between. The CDR3 is 16 residues long. The CDR3 DNA sequence: TGCGCCAGCAGCTTGGCCGGGGCAGGGGTACCCTACGAGCAGTACGTC. This translates into CASSLAGAGVPYEQYV.

This clonotype was seen a few times. The chain is built from TRBV29-1 and TRBJ2-7; a weak D match, TRBD2 (5 bases). This CDR3 spans 12 amino acids. From germline, CDR1 is SQVTM and CDR2 ANQGSEA. V was cut by 4 bases and J by 5 bases, with 12 bases left in between. CDR3 bases: TGCAGCGTTGCCCGGGGAATAAACGAGCAGTACTTC. It yields the protein CSVARGINEQYF.